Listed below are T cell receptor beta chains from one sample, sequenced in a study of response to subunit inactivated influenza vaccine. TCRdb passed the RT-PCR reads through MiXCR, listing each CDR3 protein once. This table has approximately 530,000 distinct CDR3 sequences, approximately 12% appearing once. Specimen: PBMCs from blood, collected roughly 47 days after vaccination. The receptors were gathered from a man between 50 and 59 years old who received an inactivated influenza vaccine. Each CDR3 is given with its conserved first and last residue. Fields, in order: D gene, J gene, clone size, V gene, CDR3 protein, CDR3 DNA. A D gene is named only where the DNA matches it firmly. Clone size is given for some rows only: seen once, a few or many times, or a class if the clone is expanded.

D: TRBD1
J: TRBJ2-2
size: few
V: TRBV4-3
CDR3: CASSQDRTGVNTGELFF
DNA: TGCGCCAGCAGCCAAGACAGGACAGGGGTGAACACCGGGGAGCTGTTTTTT

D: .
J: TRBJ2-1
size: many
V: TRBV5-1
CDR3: CASSLEGSSYNEQFF
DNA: TGCGCCAGCAGCTTGGAGGGTAGTTCCTACAATGAGCAGTTCTTC

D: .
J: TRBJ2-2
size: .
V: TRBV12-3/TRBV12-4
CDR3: CASSFKGAGELFF
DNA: TGTGCCAGCAGTTTTAAAGGGGCCGGGGAGCTGTTTTTT

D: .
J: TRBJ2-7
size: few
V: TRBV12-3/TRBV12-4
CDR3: CASSIREGEQYF
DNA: TGTGCCAGCAGTATCAGGGAAGGAGAGCAGTACTTC

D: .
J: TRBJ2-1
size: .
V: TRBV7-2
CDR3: CASSLAGGRVEQFF
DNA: TGTGCCAGCAGCTTAGCGGGGGGGCGGGTTGAGCAGTTCTTC

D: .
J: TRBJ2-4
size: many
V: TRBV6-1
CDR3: CASSEEQVLAKNIQYF
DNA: TGTGCCAGCAGTGAGGAGCAGGTCCTAGCCAAAAACATTCAGTACTTC

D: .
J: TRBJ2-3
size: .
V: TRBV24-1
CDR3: CATSDYGRLDTDTQYF
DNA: TGTGCCACCAGTGATTATGGGCGGCTGGACACAGATACGCAGTATTTT

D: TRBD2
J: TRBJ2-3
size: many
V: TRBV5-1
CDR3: CASSELAGGADTQYF
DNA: TGCGCCAGCAGCGAACTAGCGGGAGGGGCAGATACGCAGTATTTT

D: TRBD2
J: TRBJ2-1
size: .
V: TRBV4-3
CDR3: CASSQDLLAGGNEQFF
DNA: TGCGCCAGCAGCCAAGATCTATTAGCGGGAGGAAATGAGCAGTTCTTC

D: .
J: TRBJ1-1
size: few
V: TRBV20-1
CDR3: CSAGGSWNTEAFF
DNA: TGCAGTGCTGGGGGCTCCTGGAACACTGAAGCTTTCTTT

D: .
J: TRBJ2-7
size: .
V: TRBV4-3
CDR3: CASSQVLGASYEQYF
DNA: TGCGCCAGCAGCCAAGTATTGGGTGCTAGCTACGAGCAGTACTTC

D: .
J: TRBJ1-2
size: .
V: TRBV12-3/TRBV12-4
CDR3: CASSLGGRHGYTF
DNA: TGTGCCAGCAGTTTGGGGGGCCGCCATGGCTACACCTTC

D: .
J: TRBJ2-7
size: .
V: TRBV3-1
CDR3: CASASRGHEQYF
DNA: TGTGCCAGCGCCTCCAGGGGCCACGAGCAGTACTTC

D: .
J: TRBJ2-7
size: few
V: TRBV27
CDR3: CASSPIRGSYEQYF
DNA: TGTGCCAGCAGTCCTATCCGGGGTTCCTACGAGCAGTACTTC

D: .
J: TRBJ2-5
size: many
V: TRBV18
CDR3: CASSPVPGQETQYF
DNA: TGTGCCAGCTCACCAGTCCCAGGCCAAGAGACCCAGTACTTC

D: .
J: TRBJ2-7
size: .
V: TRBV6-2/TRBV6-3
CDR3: CASSLPRGRFTSEQYF
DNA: TGTGCCAGCAGTCTGCCGCGGGGTCGGTTTACCTCCGAGCAGTACTTC

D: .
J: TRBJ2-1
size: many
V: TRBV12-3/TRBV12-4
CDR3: CATSGGRTYNEQFF
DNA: TGTGCCACCTCCGGGGGTCGAACCTACAATGAGCAGTTCTTC

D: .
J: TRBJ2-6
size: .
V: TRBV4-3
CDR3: CASSQQVRGRTSGANVLNF
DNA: TGCGCCAGCAGCCAACAGGTGCGGGGAAGGACTTCTGGGGCCAACGTCCTGAATTTC

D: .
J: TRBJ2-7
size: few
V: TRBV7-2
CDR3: CASSLTPISSYEQYF
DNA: TGTGCCAGCAGTTTAACGCCGATTAGCTCCTACGAGCAGTACTTC

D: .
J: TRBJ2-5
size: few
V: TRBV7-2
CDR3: CASSQPTSLVETQYF
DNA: TGTGCCAGCAGCCAGCCGACTAGTCTAGTGGAGACCCAGTACTTC

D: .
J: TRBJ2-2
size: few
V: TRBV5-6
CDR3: CASSLGVRTNTGELFF
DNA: TGTGCCAGCAGCTTGGGTGTTCGCACAAACACCGGGGAGCTGTTTTTT

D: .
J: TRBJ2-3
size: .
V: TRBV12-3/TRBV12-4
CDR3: CASSLGTTGSGTQYF
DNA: TGTGCCAGCAGTTTAGGGACCACTGGATCGGGTACGCAGTATTTT

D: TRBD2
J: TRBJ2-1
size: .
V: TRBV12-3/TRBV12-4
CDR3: CASGRLAGGPNEQFF
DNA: TGTGCCAGCGGCCGACTAGCGGGGGGTCCTAATGAGCAGTTCTTC

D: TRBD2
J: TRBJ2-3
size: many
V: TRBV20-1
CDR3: CSATSLSGLADTDTQYF
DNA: TGCAGTGCTACCTCACTCAGCGGACTAGCGGACACAGATACGCAGTATTTT

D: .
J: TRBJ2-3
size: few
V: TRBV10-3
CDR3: CAISHTDTQYF
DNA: TGTGCCATCAGCCACACAGATACGCAGTATTTT

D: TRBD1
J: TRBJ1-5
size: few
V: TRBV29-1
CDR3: CSVGAEGTGTNQPQHF
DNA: TGCAGCGTTGGAGCGGAGGGGACAGGGACTAATCAGCCCCAGCATTTT

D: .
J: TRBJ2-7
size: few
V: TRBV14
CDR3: CASSQVAGLGEQYF
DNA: TGTGCCAGCAGCCAAGTCGCGGGCCTCGGCGAGCAGTACTTC

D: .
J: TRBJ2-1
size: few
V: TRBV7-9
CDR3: CASSFGHLSYNEQFF
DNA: TGTGCCAGCAGCTTTGGGCACCTATCCTACAATGAGCAGTTCTTC

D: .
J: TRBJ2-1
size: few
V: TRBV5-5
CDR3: CASSLAWSYNEQFF
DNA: TGTGCCAGCAGCTTGGCCTGGAGTTACAATGAGCAGTTCTTC

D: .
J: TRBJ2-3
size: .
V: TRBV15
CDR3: CATRRDLAADTQYF
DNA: TGTGCCACCAGGCGGGACCTAGCCGCAGATACGCAGTATTTT

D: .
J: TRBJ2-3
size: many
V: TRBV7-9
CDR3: CASSLTGLEDTQYF
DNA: TGTGCCAGCAGCTTAACGGGCTTGGAGGATACGCAGTATTTT

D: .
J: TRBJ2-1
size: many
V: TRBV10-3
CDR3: CAISDRNEQFF
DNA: TGTGCCATCAGTGACCGCAATGAGCAGTTCTTC

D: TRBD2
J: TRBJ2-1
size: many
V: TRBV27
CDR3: CASNFFVAGVENEQFF
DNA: TGTGCCAGCAATTTTTTTGTAGCGGGAGTGGAAAATGAGCAGTTCTTC

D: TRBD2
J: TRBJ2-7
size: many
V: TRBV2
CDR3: CASSESVAGSYEQYF
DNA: TGTGCCAGCAGTGAGTCGGTAGCGGGGTCCTACGAGCAGTACTTC

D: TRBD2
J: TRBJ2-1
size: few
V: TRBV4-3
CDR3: CASSQDGTSSYNEQFF
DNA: TGCGCCAGCAGCCAAGATGGGACTAGCAGCTACAATGAGCAGTTCTTC

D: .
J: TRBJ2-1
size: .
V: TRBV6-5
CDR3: CASSYGGARGSYNEQFF
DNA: TGTGCCAGCAGTTACGGAGGGGCGCGGGGCTCCTACAATGAGCAGTTCTTC

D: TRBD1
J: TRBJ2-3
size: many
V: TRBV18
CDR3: CASSPRMGQIFTDTQYF
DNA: TGTGCCAGCTCACCACGCATGGGACAGATTTTCACAGATACGCAGTATTTT

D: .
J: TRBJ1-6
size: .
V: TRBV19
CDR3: CAISTSSGSPLHF
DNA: TGTGCCATTAGTACTTCTTCCGGATCACCCCTCCACTTT

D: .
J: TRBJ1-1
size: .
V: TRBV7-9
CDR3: CASSLDRLDTEAFF
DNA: TGTGCCAGCAGCCTCGACAGGTTGGACACTGAAGCTTTCTTT

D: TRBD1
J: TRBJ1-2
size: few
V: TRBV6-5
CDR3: CASSSPSGQGETSYGYTF
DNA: TGTGCCAGCAGTTCCCCCTCCGGTCAGGGGGAAACCTCCTATGGCTACACCTTC

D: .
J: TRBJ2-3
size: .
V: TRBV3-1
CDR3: CASSQDALAADTQYF
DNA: TGTGCCAGCAGCCAAGACGCCCTGGCTGCTGATACGCAGTATTTT

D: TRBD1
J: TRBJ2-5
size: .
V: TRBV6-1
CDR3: CASRRTGGGIETQYF
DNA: TGTGCCAGCAGACGGACAGGGGGCGGCATAGAGACCCAGTACTTC

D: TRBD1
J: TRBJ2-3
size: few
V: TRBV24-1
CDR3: CATRGQNIVDTQYF
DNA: TGTGCCACCAGGGGACAGAATATAGTAGATACGCAGTATTTT

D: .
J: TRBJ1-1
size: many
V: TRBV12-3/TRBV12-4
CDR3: CASSFGLNTEAFF
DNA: TGTGCCAGCAGTTTTGGACTGAACACTGAAGCTTTCTTT

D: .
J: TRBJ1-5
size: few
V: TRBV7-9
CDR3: CASSFNSNQPQHF
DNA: TGTGCCAGCAGCTTCAATAGCAATCAGCCCCAGCATTTT

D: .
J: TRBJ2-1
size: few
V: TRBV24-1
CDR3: CATSWSSYNEQFF
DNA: TGTGCCACCTCGTGGAGCTCCTACAATGAGCAGTTCTTC

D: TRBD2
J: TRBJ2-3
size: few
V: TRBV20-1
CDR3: CSARAFSGRGNTQYF
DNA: TGCAGTGCTAGAGCATTTAGCGGGAGGGGAAATACGCAGTATTTT